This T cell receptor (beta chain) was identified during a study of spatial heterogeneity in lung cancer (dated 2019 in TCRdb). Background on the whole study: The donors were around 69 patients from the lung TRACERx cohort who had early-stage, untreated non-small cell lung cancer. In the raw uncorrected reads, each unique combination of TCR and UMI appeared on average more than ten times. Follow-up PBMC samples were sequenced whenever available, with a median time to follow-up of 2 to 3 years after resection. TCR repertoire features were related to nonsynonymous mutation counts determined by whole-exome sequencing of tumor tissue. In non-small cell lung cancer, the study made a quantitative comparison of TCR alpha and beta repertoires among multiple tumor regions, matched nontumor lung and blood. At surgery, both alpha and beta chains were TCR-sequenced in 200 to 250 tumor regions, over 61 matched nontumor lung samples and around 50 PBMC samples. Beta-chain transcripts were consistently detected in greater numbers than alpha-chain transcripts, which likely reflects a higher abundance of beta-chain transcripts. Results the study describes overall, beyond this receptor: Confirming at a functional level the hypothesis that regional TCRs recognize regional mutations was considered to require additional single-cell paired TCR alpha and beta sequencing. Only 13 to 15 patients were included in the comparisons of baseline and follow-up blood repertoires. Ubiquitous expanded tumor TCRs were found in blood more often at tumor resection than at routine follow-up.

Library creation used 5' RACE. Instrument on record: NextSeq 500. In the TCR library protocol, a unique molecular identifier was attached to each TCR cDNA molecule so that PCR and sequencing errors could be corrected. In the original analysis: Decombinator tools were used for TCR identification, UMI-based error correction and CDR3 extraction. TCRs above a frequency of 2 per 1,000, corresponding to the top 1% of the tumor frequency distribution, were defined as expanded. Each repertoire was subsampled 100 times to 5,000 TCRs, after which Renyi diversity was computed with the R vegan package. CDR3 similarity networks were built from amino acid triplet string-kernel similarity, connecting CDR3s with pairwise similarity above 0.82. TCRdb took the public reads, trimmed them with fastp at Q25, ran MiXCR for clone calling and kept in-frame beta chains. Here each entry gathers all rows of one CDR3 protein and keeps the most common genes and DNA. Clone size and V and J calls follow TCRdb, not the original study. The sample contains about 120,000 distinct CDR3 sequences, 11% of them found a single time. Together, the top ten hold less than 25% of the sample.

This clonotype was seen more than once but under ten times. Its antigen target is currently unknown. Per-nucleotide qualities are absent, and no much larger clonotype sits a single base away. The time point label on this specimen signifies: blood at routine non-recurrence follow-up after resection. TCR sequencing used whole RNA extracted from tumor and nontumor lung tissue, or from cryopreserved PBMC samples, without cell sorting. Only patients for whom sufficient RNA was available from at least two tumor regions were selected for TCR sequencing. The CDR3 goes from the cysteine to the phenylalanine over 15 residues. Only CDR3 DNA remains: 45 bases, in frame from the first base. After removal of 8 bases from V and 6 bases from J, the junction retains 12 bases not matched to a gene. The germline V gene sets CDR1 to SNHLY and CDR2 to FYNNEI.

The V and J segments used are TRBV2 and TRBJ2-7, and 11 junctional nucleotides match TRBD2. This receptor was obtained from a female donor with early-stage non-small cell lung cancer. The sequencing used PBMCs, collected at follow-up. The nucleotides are TGTGCCAGCGGGGACCTTAGCGGGAGGGCCTCCGAGCAGTACTTC. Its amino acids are CASGDLSGRASEQYF.